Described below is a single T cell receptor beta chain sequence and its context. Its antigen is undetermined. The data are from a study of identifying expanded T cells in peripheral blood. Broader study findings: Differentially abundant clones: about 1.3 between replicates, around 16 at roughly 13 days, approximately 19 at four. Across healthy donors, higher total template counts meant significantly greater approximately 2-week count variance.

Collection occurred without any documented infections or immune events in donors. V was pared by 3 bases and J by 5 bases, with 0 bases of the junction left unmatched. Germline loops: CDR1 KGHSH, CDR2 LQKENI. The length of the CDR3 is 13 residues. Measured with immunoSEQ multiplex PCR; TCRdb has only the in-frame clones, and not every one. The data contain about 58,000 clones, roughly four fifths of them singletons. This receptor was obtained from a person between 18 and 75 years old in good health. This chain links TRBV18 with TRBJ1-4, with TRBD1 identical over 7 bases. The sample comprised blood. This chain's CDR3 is CASSPGQNEKLFF. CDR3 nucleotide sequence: TGTGCCAGCTCACCGGGACAGAATGAAAAACTGTTTTTT.